The 30 T cell receptor beta chains below were found in one sample sequenced in a study of control samples from healthy donors and cancer patients. Repertoires were generated with immunoSEQ multiplex PCR, while TCRdb's copy carries only in-frame clones and drops some. The table lists about 190,000 clones, with roughly 2% in the top ten. What was sequenced was blood. The receptors come from a woman in her twenties or thirties in good health.

The chain uses TRBV29-1 and TRBJ1-5; D not resolved. Trimming stripped 5 bases from V and 0 bases from J, with 8 bases between. There are 13 residues in the CDR3. CDR1 and CDR2 (germline): SQVTM, ANQGSEA. CDR3 sequence reads: CSVLEGSNQPQHF. The DNA for the CDR3 is TGCAGCGTTTTAGAGGGTAGCAATCAGCCCCAGCATTTT.

The chain has TRBV4-3 and TRBJ1-2; D possibly corresponds to TRBD1 (5 bases). The CDR3 has 15 residues. V lost 0 bases and J lost 8, with 16 bases in between. Germline V CDR1 and CDR2: LGHNA, YSLEER. The CDR3 loop reads CASSQDPQGRSGYTF. In nucleotides, the CDR3 is TGCGCCAGCAGCCAAGATCCCCAGGGACGGTCCGGCTACACCTTC.

The rearrangement joins TRBV5-1 to TRBJ1-2; TRBD1 might be the D (5 bases). V shed 7 bases and J shed 5 bases, with 18 bases lying between them. The CDR3 runs 14 residues. Per germline, CDR1 SGHRS and CDR2 YFSETQ. CDR3 sequence reads: CASFPGTSPYGYTF. The CDR3 DNA follows: TGCGCCAGCTTTCCAGGGACCTCACCATATGGCTACACCTTC.

In DNA form, the CDR3 reads TGTGCCAGCTCACCACCGGGAGGATATAATTCACCCCTCCACTTT. Translating gives CASSPPGGYNSPLHF. V is TRBV18 and J is TRBJ1-6, with D unresolved. The CDR3 runs to 15 residues. CDR1 KGHSH and CDR2 LQKENI come from the germline V gene. V lost 0 bases to trimming and J lost 4 bases, with 7 bases between them.

V and J are TRBV15 and TRBJ1-5, with D unclear. The ends were cut back, 0 bases at V and 3 bases at J, with 9 bases in the middle. The germline CDR1 and CDR2 sequences are LNHNV and YYDKDF (reference sequence). CDR3 length equals 15 residues. CDR3 in amino acids: CATSRDSGLNQPQHF. The CDR3 DNA sequence: TGTGCCACCAGCAGAGATTCCGGGCTCAATCAGCCCCAGCATTTT.

The chain has TRBV27 and TRBJ2-7, with TRBD2 identical over 9 bases. Germline V gives CDR1 MNHEY, CDR2 SMNVEV (reference sequence). The CDR3 extends over 15 amino acids. J was trimmed by 0 bases and V by 3 bases; bases with no gene match: 3. CDR3 protein: CASSFGSGSSYEQYF. CDR3 coding DNA: TGTGCCAGCAGTTTCGGTAGCGGGAGCTCCTACGAGCAGTACTTC.

The chain couples TRBV27 to TRBJ1-2; 7 nucleotides agree with TRBD1. The CDR3 spans 15 residues. Germline V gene data show CDR1 as MNHEY and CDR2 as SMNVEV (reference sequence). J gave up 3 bases and V 0 bases, and 4 bases lay outside the gene matches. This CDR3 is CASSLSTGLHYGYTF. In nucleotides, the CDR3 is TGTGCCAGCAGTTTATCGACAGGGCTCCACTATGGCTACACCTTC.

The rearrangement joins TRBV28 to TRBJ2-4, with 9 bases aligning to TRBD1. The germline V gene encodes CDR1 MDHEN and CDR2 SYDVKM. V lost 6 bases to trimming and J lost 8 bases; unmatched junction nucleotides: 11. CDR3 length: 15 amino acids. In nucleotides, the CDR3 is TGTGCCAGCAGCAGCATCGGGACAGGGTATCACATTCAGTACTTC. It specifies CASSSIGTGYHIQYF.

The chain recombines TRBV28 with TRBJ2-7; 10 bases line up with TRBD1. CDR1 is MDHEN and CDR2 is SYDVKM in the germline V gene. There are 15 residues in the CDR3. With 8 bases clipped from V and 3 bases from J, the junction kept 10 bases outside the gene matches. CDR3 in DNA: TGTGCCAGCTCACCTGGGACAGGGGCGCGCTACGAGCAGTACTTC. It yields the protein CASSPGTGARYEQYF.

The J gene is TRBJ1-1, the V gene TRBV18, with 7 bases that match TRBD1. The CDR3 covers 15 residues. From germline, CDR1 is KGHSH and CDR2 LQKENI. V was pared by 1 base and J by 0 bases, with 2 bases of the junction left unmatched. The CDR3, as DNA: TGTGCCAGCTCACCACGGGACAGCTTGAACACTGAAGCTTTCTTT. It is translated as CASSPRDSLNTEAFF.

J is TRBJ1-1 and V is TRBV5-1; no clear D. Germline loops: CDR1 SGHRS, CDR2 YFSETQ. The CDR3 has 15 residues. Trimming pared 7 bases from V and 5 bases from J, leaving 21 bases between. CDR3 nucleotides: TGCGCCAGCGCAGTATCTTCTGATCTTTGGACTGAAGCTTTCTTT. Its translation: CASAVSSDLWTEAFF.

The chain couples TRBV28 to TRBJ1-2; D not resolved. Trimming stripped 3 bases from V and 2 bases from J, with 19 bases between. Per the germline V gene, CDR1 is MDHEN and CDR2 is SYDVKM. The CDR3 totals 17 residues. The CDR3 protein is CASSLTIGLGRNYGYTF. The DNA of the CDR3 is TGTGCCAGCAGTTTGACTATAGGATTAGGACGGAACTATGGCTACACCTTC.

The genes are TRBV7-2 and TRBJ1-6; maybe TRBD1 (5 bases). The germline CDR1 and CDR2 sequences are SGHTA and FQGNSA. Trimming stripped 5 bases from V and 0 bases from J, with 14 bases between. This CDR3 region has 17 residues. CDR3 sequence: CASSLGPTSSYNSPLHF. DNA of the CDR3: TGTGCCAGCAGCCTGGGGCCCACGAGCTCCTATAATTCACCCCTCCACTTT. Looking up the rest from reference TRBV7-2 and TRBJ1-6 gives the full variable domain: GAGVSQSPSNKVTEKGKDVELRCDPISGHTALYWYRQSLGQGLEFLIYFQGNSAPDKSGLPSDRFSAERTGGSVSTLTIQRTQQEDSAVYLCASSLGPTSSYNSPLHFGNGTRLTVT.

This rearrangement joins TRBV25-1 to TRBJ1-6; no clear D gene. Looked up from germline, CDR1 is MGHDK and CDR2 is SYGVNS. The ends were cut back, 3 bases at V and 5 bases at J, with 8 bases in the middle. This CDR3 has 14 amino acids. CDR3 in DNA: TGTGCCAGCAGTGATGGGTACAATAATTCACCCCTCCACTTT. This sequence encodes CASSDGYNNSPLHF.

J is TRBJ1-5 and V is TRBV12-3 or TRBV12-4; TRBD1 is a possible D gene (6 bases). This CDR3 spans 13 amino acids. V lost 5 bases to trimming and J lost 5 bases, with 10 bases between them. CDR3 DNA: TGTGCCAGCAGTCCCCACAGGGATCAGCCCCAGCATTTT. It yields the protein CASSPHRDQPQHF.

The chain joins TRBV10-1 to TRBJ1-1; perhaps TRBD1 as D (5 bases). The V end was cut by 0 bases, the J end by 5 bases, with 13 bases between. CDR1 and CDR2 from the germline V gene are WNHNN and SYGVQD (reference sequence). This CDR3 has 15 amino acids. DNA for the CDR3: TGCGCCAGCAGTGAGTCGACCGGGGGTTTGACTGAAGCTTTCTTT. This encodes CASSESTGGLTEAFF.

The chain couples TRBV9 to TRBJ2-3, with TRBD2 matching 11 bases. The CDR3 covers 17 residues. The germline gives CDR1 SGDLS, CDR2 YYNGEE. The trim removed 0 bases at V and 1 base at J, leaving 4 bases unmatched. The chain's CDR3 is CASSVGLAGSGTDTQYF. The DNA for the CDR3 is TGTGCCAGCAGCGTAGGACTAGCGGGGTCGGGCACAGATACGCAGTATTTT.

The chain couples TRBV5-1 to TRBJ1-2; 10 nucleotides match TRBD1. The J segment lost 7 bases and the V segment lost 3 bases, leaving 3 bases of the junction unmatched. The length of the CDR3 is 13 residues. The germline V gene has CDR1 SGHRS and CDR2 YFSETQ. CDR3 in DNA: TGCGCCAGCAGCTGGGACAGGGGTGGTGGCTACACCTTC. Translated, it gives CASSWDRGGGYTF.

The rearrangement links TRBV11-3 to TRBJ2-7; a weak D match, TRBD2 (5 bases). The V gene's germline CDR1 is SGHNT and CDR2 YENEEA. Trimming took off 3 bases at V and 5 bases at J, with 17 bases between the two ends. The CDR3 is made up of 15 amino acids. CDR3 sequence (DNA): TGTGCCAGCAGCTTTCCGGGAAGCGGCACCGACGAGCAGTACTTC. Translated, it gives CASSFPGSGTDEQYF.

The rearrangement uses TRBV7-2 and TRBJ1-4, with D uncertain. The germline CDR1 and CDR2 sequences are SGHTA and FQGNSA. The CDR3 contains 13 residues. Trimming shortened V by 2 bases and J by 8 bases, and 9 bases separated the two germline ends. As DNA, the CDR3 is TGTGCCAGCAGCTTACGGAGAGACGAAAAACTGTTTTTT. The encoded protein is CASSLRRDEKLFF. Variable domain in full (rest from reference TRBV7-2 and TRBJ1-4): GAGVSQSPSNKVTEKGKDVELRCDPISGHTALYWYRQSLGQGLEFLIYFQGNSAPDKSGLPSDRFSAERTGGSVSTLTIQRTQQEDSAVYLCASSLRRDEKLFFGSGTQLSVL.

The chain joins TRBV11-2 to TRBJ2-7, with a possible D match to TRBD1 (5 bases). The germline CDR1 and CDR2 sequences are SGHAT and FQNNGV. The CDR3 loop spans 13 amino acids. The V gene lost 6 bases and the J gene lost 6 bases, with 15 bases spanning the gap. CDR3 DNA: TGTGCCAGCAGGTCTCTAAGGGGTGGCGAGCAGTACTTC. Its protein product is CASRSLRGGEQYF.

The CDR3: CASSIRGAIPGTVTEKLFF. CDR3 DNA sequence: TGTGCCAGTAGTATCCGCGGCGCGATCCCCGGGACGGTTACTGAAAAACTGTTTTTT. The chain has TRBV19 and TRBJ1-4; tentative D call: TRBD1 (5 bases). V was pared by 3 bases and J by 7 bases, with 27 bases between. Germline CDR1 is LNHDA and CDR2 is SQIVND (reference sequence). CDR3 length: 19 residues.

This chain links TRBV18 with TRBJ1-2; no definite D call. V gave up 3 bases and J gave up 8 bases, with 16 bases separating them. CDR1 is KGHSH and CDR2 is LQKENI in the germline V gene. CDR3 size: 14 residues. Here the CDR3 DNA reads TGTGCCAGCTCACCGGACTCCCCACTACTCGGCTACACCTTC. Its translation is CASSPDSPLLGYTF.

This rearrangement joins TRBV28 to TRBJ1-4; no firm D call. V gave up 5 bases and J gave up 0 bases, with 10 bases separating them. Germline loops: CDR1 MDHEN, CDR2 SYDVKM. The CDR3 length is 15 residues. CDR3 bases: TGTGCCAGCAGTCTACGGAGAGCAACTAATGAAAAACTGTTTTTT. This gives the protein CASSLRRATNEKLFF.

This chain uses TRBV4-1 with TRBJ1-5; D is uncertain. Germline-derived CDR1 and CDR2 are MGHRA and YSYEKL. This CDR3 region has 13 residues. The ends were cut back, 1 base at V and 4 bases at J, with 5 bases in the middle. The CDR3 spells CASSQVSNQPQHF. The CDR3 DNA is TGCGCCAGCAGCCAAGTCTCGAATCAGCCCCAGCATTTT.

The chain couples TRBV24-1 to TRBJ2-3; no reliable D call. V lost 2 bases and J lost 1, with 3 bases in between. Germline V gives CDR1 KGHDR, CDR2 SFDVKD. The CDR3 runs 13 residues. The CDR3 here is CATSDSGTDTQYF. CDR3 DNA: TGTGCCACCAGTGATTCGGGCACAGATACGCAGTATTTT.

The genes are TRBV27 and TRBJ1-1; D is unresolved. Germline V lookup: CDR1 MNHEY, CDR2 SMNVEV (reference sequence). V gave up 5 bases and J gave up 1 base, with 11 bases separating them. This CDR3 contains 14 residues. The CDR3 here is CASSPISPNTEAFF. CDR3 DNA sequence: TGTGCCAGCAGTCCGATCTCTCCGAACACTGAAGCTTTCTTT.

V gene TRBV28 combines with J gene TRBJ1-3, with D unclear. Trimming removed 10 bases from V and 6 bases from J, with 13 bases in between. Germline CDR1 reads MDHEN; CDR2 reads SYDVKM. The CDR3 loop spans 12 amino acids. CDR3 nucleotides: TGTGCCACCCAATTAGGAGAAAACACCATATATTTT. As protein: CATQLGENTIYF.

The chain joins TRBV27 to TRBJ2-2, with D perhaps matching TRBD1 (6 bases). Germline V gives CDR1 MNHEY, CDR2 SMNVEV (reference sequence). Trimming took off 7 bases at V and 6 bases at J, with 18 bases between the two ends. This CDR3 is built from 15 residues. CDR3 bases: TGTGCCAGCACCCTAAGGCACAGGGCGCCCGGGGAGCTGTTTTTT. Its protein product is CASTLRHRAPGELFF.

V is TRBV5-1 and J is TRBJ2-1; possible D gene TRBD2, 6 bases. The ends were cut back, 4 bases at V and 5 bases at J, with 19 bases in the middle. The germline gives CDR1 SGHRS, CDR2 YFSETQ. The CDR3 extends over 16 amino acids. The CDR3 is CASSPQAGTGDNEQFF. CDR3 coding DNA: TGCGCCAGCAGCCCGCAGGCCGGGACTGGGGACAATGAGCAGTTCTTC.